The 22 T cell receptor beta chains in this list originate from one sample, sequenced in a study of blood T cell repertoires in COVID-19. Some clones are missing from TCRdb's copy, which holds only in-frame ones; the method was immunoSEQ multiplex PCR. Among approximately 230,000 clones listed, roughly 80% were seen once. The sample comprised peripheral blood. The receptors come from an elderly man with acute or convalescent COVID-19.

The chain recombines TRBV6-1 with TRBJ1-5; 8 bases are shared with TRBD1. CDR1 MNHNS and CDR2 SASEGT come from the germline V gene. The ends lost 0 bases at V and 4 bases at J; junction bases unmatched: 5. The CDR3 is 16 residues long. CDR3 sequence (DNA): TGTGCCAGCAGTGAAGCGCCGAGGACAGGGAATCAGCCCCAGCATTTT. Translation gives CASSEAPRTGNQPQHF.

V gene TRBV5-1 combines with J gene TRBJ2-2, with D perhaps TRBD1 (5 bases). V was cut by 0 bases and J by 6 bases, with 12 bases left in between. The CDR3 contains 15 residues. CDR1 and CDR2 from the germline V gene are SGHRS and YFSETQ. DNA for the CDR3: TGCGCCAGCAGCTTGGCCCCAGGGCAAGCCGGGGAGCTGTTTTTT. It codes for CASSLAPGQAGELFF.

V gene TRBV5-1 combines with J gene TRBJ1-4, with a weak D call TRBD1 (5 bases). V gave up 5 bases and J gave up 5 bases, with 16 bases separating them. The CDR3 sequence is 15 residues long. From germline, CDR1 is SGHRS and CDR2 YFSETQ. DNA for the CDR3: TGCGCCAGCAGGGGATCGGTCCAGGGCAATGAAAAACTGTTTTTT. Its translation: CASRGSVQGNEKLFF.

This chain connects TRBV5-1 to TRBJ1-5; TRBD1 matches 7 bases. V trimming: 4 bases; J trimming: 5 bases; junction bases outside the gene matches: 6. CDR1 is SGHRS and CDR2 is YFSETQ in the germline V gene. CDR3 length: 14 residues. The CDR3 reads CASSNRDSDQPQHF. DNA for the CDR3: TGCGCCAGCAGCAACCGGGACAGCGATCAGCCCCAGCATTTT.

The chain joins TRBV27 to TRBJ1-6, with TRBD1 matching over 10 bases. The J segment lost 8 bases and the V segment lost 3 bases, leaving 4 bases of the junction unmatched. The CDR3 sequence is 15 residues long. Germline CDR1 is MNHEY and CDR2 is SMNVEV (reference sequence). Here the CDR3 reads CASSFRTGGYSPLHF. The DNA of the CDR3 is TGTGCCAGCAGTTTTCGGACAGGGGGTTATTCACCCCTCCACTTT.

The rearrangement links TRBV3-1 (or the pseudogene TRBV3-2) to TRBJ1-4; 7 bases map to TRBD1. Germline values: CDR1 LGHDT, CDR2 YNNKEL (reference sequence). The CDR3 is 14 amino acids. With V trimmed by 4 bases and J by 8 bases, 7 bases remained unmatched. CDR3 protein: CASSPRQGREKLFF. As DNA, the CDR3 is TGTGCCAGCAGCCCGCGACAGGGTAGAGAAAAACTGTTTTTT.

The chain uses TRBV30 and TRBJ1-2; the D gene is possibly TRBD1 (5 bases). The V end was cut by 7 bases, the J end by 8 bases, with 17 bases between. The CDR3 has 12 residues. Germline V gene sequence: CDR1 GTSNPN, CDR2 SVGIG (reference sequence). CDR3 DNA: TGTGCCTTGAGCGGGGGAGGCTGGGGCTACACCTTC. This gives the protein CALSGGGWGYTF.

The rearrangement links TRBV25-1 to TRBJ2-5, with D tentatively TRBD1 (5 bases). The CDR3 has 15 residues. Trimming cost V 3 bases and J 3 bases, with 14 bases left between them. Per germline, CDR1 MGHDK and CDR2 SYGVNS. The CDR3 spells CASSDPRVPKETQYF. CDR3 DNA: TGTGCCAGCAGTGATCCCAGGGTACCTAAAGAGACCCAGTACTTC.

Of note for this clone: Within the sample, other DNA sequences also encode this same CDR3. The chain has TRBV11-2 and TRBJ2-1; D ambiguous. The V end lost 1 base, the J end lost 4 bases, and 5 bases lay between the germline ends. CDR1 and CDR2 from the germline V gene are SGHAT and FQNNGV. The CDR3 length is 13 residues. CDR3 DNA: TGTGCCAGCAGCTTAGGGCAGTACAATGAGCAGTTCTTC. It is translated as CASSLGQYNEQFF.

The CDR3 is CASSLGINVGSRGYTF. The CDR3 DNA is TGTGCCAGCAGCTTAGGAATTAACGTGGGGAGTCGTGGCTACACCTTC. The chain uses TRBV7-2 and TRBJ1-2; D is ambiguous. The CDR3 has 16 residues. The germline V gene has CDR1 SGHTA and CDR2 FQGNSA. Trimming cost V 1 base and J 7 bases, with 19 bases left between them.

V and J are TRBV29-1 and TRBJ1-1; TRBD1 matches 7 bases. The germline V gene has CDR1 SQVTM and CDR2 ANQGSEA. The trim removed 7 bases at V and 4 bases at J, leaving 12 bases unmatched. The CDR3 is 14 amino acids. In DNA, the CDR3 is TGCAGCGCTCAAGACAGGGTGGTCTTCACTGAAGCTTTCTTT. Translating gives CSAQDRVVFTEAFF.

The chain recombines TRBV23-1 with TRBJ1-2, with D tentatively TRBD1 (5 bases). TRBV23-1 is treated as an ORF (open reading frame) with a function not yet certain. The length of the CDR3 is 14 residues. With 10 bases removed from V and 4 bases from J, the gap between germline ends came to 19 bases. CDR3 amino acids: CAIHATEIIYGYTF. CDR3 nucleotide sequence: TGCGCCATCCACGCGACAGAAATCATCTATGGCTACACCTTC.

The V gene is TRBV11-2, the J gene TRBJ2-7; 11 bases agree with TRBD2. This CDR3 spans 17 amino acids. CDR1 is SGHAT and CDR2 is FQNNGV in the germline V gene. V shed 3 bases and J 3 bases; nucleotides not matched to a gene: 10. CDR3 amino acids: CASSFPTSGKISYEQYF. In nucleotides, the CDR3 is TGTGCCAGCAGCTTCCCGACTAGCGGGAAGATTAGCTACGAGCAGTACTTC.

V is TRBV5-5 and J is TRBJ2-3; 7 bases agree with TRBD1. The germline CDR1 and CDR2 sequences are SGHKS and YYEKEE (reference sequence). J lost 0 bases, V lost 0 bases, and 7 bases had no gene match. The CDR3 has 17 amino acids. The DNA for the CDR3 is TGTGCCAGCAGCTTGGAAAGAAGGGGACAGAGCACAGATACGCAGTATTTT. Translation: CASSLERRGQSTDTQYF.

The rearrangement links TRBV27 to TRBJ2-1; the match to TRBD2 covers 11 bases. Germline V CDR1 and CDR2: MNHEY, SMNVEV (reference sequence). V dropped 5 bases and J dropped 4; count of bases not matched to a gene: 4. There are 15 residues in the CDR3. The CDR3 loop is CASSPRLAGYNEQFF. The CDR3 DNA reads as TGTGCCAGCAGTCCCCGACTAGCGGGGTACAATGAGCAGTTCTTC.

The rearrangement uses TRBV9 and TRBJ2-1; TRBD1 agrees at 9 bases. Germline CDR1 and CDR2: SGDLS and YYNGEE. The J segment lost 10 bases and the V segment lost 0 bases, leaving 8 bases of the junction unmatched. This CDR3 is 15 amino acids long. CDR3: CASSVGGRTGVEQFF. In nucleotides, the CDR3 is TGTGCCAGCAGCGTAGGGGGGAGGACAGGGGTAGAGCAGTTCTTC. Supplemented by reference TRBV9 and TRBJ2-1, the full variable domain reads DSGVTQTPKHLITATGQRVTLRCSPRSGDLSVYWYQQSLDQGLQFLIQYYNGEERAKGNILERFSAQQFPDLHSELNLSSLELGDSALYFCASSVGGRTGVEQFFGPGTRLTVL.

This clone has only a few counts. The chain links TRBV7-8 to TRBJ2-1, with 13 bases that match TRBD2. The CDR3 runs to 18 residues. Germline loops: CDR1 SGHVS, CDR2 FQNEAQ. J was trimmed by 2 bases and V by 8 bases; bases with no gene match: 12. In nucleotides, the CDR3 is TGTGCCAGCCGGCGGAGGACTAGCGGGAGTAGGGCCTACAATGAGCAGTTCTTC. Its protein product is CASRRRTSGSRAYNEQFF.

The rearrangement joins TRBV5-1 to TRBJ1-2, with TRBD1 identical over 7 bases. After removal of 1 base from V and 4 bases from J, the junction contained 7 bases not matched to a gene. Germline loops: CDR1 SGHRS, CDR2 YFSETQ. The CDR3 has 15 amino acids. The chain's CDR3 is CASSLRRGLSYGYTF. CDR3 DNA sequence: TGCGCCAGCAGCTTGAGGAGGGGGCTGAGCTATGGCTACACCTTC.

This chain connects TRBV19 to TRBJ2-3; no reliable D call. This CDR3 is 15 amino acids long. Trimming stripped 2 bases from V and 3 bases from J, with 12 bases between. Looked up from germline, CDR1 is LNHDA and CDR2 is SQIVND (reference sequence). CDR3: CASSISYSLTDTQYF. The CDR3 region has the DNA TGTGCCAGTAGTATATCGTACAGTCTGACAGATACGCAGTATTTT.

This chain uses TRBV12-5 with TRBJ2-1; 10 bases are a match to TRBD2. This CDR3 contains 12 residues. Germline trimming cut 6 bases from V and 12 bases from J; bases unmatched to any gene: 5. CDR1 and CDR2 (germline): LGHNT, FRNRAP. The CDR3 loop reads CASGLAGRGQFF. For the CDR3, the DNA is TGTGCTAGTGGACTAGCGGGACGAGGGCAGTTCTTC. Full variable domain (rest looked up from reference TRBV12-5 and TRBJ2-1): DARVTQTPRHKVTEMGQEVTMRCQPILGHNTVFWYRQTMMQGLELLAYFRNRAPLDDSGMPKDRFSAEMPDATLATLKIQPSEPRDSAVYFCASGLAGRGQFFGPGTRLTVL.

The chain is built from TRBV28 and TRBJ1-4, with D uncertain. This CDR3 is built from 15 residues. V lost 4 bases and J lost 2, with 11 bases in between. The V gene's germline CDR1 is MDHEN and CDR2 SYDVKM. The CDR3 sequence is CASSWKRATNEKLFF. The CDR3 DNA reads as TGTGCCAGCAGTTGGAAGAGGGCGACTAATGAAAAACTGTTTTTT. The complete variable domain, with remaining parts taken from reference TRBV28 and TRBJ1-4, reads DVKVTQSSRYLVKRTGEKVFLECVQDMDHENMFWYRQDPGLGLRLIYFSYDVKMKEKGDIPEGYSVSREKKERFSLILESASTNQTSMYLCASSWKRATNEKLFFGSGTQLSVL.

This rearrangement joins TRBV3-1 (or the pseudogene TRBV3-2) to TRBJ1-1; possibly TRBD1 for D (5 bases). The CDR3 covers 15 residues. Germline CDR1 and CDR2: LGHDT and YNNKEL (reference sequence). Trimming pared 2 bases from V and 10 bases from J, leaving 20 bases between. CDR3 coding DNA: TGTGCCAGCAGCCAAACGCTAACATCAGGGAGGGGAGCTTTCTTT. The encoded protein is CASSQTLTSGRGAFF.